The clone carrying this T cell receptor (beta chain) was seen a handful of times. What it recognizes is unknown. Fresh peripheral blood, roughly 9.8 ml of it, supplied the PBMCs. This sample is drawn from a study of T cells in Graves' hyperthyroidism and ophthalmopathy. Study-wide points: Separation of ophthalmopathy from stable hyperthyroidism was achieved by a 13 V-J model.

RNA transcripts yielded amplified TCR beta CDR3 regions. The primer set for the first-round RT-PCR of the TCR CDR3 was HTBI. One entry per CDR3 protein results from TCRdb running MiXCR on the multiplex PCR reads. The profile shows 600,000 or so distinct CDR3 sequences, about 14% of them singletons. The CDR3 loop spans 14 amino acids. Germline V gene lookup returns CDR1 SGDLS and CDR2 YYNGEE. Trimming took 3 bases from V and 5 from J, leaving 12 bases between them. This chain links TRBV9 with TRBJ2-1, with TRBD2 as a possible D gene (5 bases). The clonotype was recovered from a woman aged 50 to 60 with Graves' ophthalmopathy. What was sequenced was blood. This chain's CDR3 is CASSGNPGDNEQFF. The CDR3 region has the DNA TGTGCCAGCAGCGGAAACCCCGGGGACAATGAGCAGTTCTTC. The complete variable domain, with remaining parts taken from reference TRBV9 and TRBJ2-1, reads DSGVTQTPKHLITATGQRVTLRCSPRSGDLSVYWYQQSLDQGLQFLIQYYNGEERAKGNILERFSAQQFPDLHSELNLSSLELGDSALYFCASSGNPGDNEQFFGPGTRLTVL.